These 27 T cell receptor beta chains came from one sample sequenced in a study of tumor-infiltrating lymphocytes in primary liver carcinoma. Scientists recovered RNA and DNA together from around 20-30 mg of unsorted bulk tissue. Starting from 500 ng of total RNA, TCR beta cDNA was produced with a primer in the constant region. Generation of the TCR beta libraries relied on three nested multiplex PCR rounds using slightly modified ARM-PCR. The first two PCR rounds used TRBV1-TRBV30 forward primers with a C-beta reverse primer, about 10 cycles each. TCRdb fed the multiplex PCR reads into MiXCR, producing one record per CDR3 protein. The sample includes roughly 50,000 distinct CDR3 sequences, about 73% of them seen just once. The sequenced sample was liver tumor tissue from sampling region 2. Documented subset: tumor region T2, inferior pole. The receptors originated from a middle-aged man with primary liver carcinoma and hepatitis B virus infection.

This clonotype was recorded once. A single base separates this from a much larger clone, so it may be a read error. The rearrangement joins TRBV10-1 to TRBJ2-3; D unclear. Germline V gene lookup returns CDR1 WNHNN and CDR2 SYGVQD (reference sequence). The V end lost 0 bases, the J end lost 8 bases, and 15 bases lay between the germline ends. The CDR3 totals 15 residues. Written as DNA, the CDR3 is TGCGCCAGCAGTGAGTCGGTGCCGACGGCCTGTACGCAGTATTTT. The encoded protein is CASSESVPTACTQYF.

Points on this clonotype: This CDR3 fails to terminate in the conserved phenylalanine or tryptophan, so it likely reflects a read error. It is unclear where the CDR3 begins or ends on the DNA, so no DNA is shown, and the CDR3 is as TCRdb lists it. V is TRBV11-1 and J is TRBJ2-5; the listed D gene, TRBD2, was not tested against the DNA. CDR1 and CDR2 (germline): SGHAT, FQDESV (reference sequence). The CDR3 is 19 residues long, counting both termini. The CDR3 sequence: CASSPPPEVRKDFQETRYI.

Note on this clonotype: This likely comes from a read error, as the CDR3 has no conserved phenylalanine or tryptophan at its end. The chain employs TRBV11-2 and TRBJ2-7; D possibly matches TRBD1 or TRBD2 (5 bases each). The CDR3 extends over 14 amino acids. CDR1 is SGHAT and CDR2 is FQNNGV in the germline V gene. The CDR3 reads CASSSTDGAYEQYS. The DNA of the CDR3 is TGTGCCAGCAGCTCAACCGACGGGGCCTACGAACAGTACTCC.

The rearrangement links TRBV28 to TRBJ2-5; weak D call: TRBD1 (6 bases). Trimming shortened V by 0 bases and J by 2 bases, and 10 bases separated the two germline ends. Germline CDR1 is MDHEN and CDR2 is SYDVKM. The length of the CDR3 is 15 residues. CDR3 protein: CASSLWARGQETQYF. The DNA for the CDR3 is TGTGCCAGCAGTTTATGGGCCAGGGGACAAGAGACCCAGTACTTC.

This clonotype was detected only once. It is unclear where the CDR3 begins or ends on the DNA, so no DNA is shown, and the CDR3 is as TCRdb lists it. This rearrangement joins TRBV6-1 to TRBJ2-6; the table's D call TRBD1 went unverified against the DNA. Germline assignment: CDR1 MNHNS and CDR2 SASEGT. A total of 15 residues make up the CDR3, ends included. The CDR3 protein is CASSEWGFGANVLAF.

This clonotype was found a few times. This chain links TRBV19 with TRBJ1-4, with D maybe TRBD1 (5 bases). V lost 4 bases and J 0 bases, leaving 9 bases between the germline ends. The CDR3 totals 15 residues. CDR1 is LNHDA, CDR2 SQIVND, per germline (reference sequence). CDR3 sequence reads: CASSTNRPTNEKLFF. The CDR3 nucleotides read TGTGCCAGTAGTACCAACAGGCCAACTAATGAAAAACTGTTTTTT.

A word on this clonotype: This may come from a read error, since a much larger clone is one base off. This chain links TRBV28 with TRBJ1-4; D not resolved. Germline-derived CDR1 and CDR2 are MDHEN and SYDVKM. V lost 3 bases to trimming and J lost 7 bases, with 6 bases between them. This CDR3 is built from 12 residues. In DNA, the CDR3 is TGTGCCAGCAGTTTGAAGCTTGAAAAACTGTTTTTT. Translation: CASSLKLEKLFF.

This clonotype was detected only once. Relative to the germline gene, one junction end is altered; a read error may explain this. V usage is TRBV6-5 and J usage is TRBJ1-1, with TRBD1 as a possible D gene (6 bases). This CDR3 is 15 amino acids long. Germline-derived CDR1 and CDR2 are MNHEY and SVGAGI. The CDR3 coding sequence is TGCTCCAGCAGTTACTCGATTCAGAGGGGGGATGAGGCTTTCTTT. Translation gives CSSSYSIQRGDEAFF.

As for this clonotype: One end of the junction does not line up with germline, which may come from a read error. This chain uses TRBV4-2 with TRBJ2-7; 7 bases align to TRBD1. From germline, CDR1 is LGHNA and CDR2 YNFKEQ. This CDR3 is 15 amino acids long. The CDR3 sequence: CASSQGHRGVYEQYF. For the CDR3, the DNA is TGTGCCAGCAGTCAAGGTCACAGGGGTGTCTACGAGCAGTACTTC.

Points on this clonotype: One junction end does not reproduce the germline sequence, and a read error may be involved. The chain combines TRBV10-2 with TRBJ2-7, with 10 bases aligning to TRBD1. Germline V CDR1 and CDR2: WSHSY, SAAADI. This CDR3 comprises 14 residues. CDR3 sequence: CASRAGQGGYEQYF. The DNA of the CDR3 is TGTGCCAGCCGTGCTGGACAGGGGGGCTACGAGCAGTACTTC.

On this clonotype: The germline gene is not matched at one end of the junction; a read error may be the cause. The chain uses TRBV5-1 and TRBJ2-1; TRBD2 aligns across 9 bases. The germline V gene has CDR1 SGHRS and CDR2 YFSETQ. The CDR3 extends over 15 amino acids. The DNA for the CDR3 is TGTGCCAGCAGCTCCGCGGGAGGGATATACAATGAGCGGTTCTTC. This gives the protein CASSSAGGIYNERFF.

This clonotype appeared once. A read error may account for a junction end that differs from germline. V and J are TRBV25-1 and TRBJ2-1; a weak D match, TRBD1 (5 bases). The CDR3 spans 14 residues. CDR1 is MGHDK, CDR2 SYGVNS, per germline. The CDR3 DNA sequence: TGTGCCAGCAATAAGGGGTTTGAGGCACATGAGCAGTCCTTC. It yields the protein CASNKGFEAHEQSF.

Of note for this clonotype: The junction shows a germline mismatch at one end, possibly a read error. The V gene is TRBV10-2, the J gene TRBJ2-3, with D tentatively TRBD2 (5 bases). Germline CDR1 and CDR2: WSHSY and SAAADI. The CDR3 totals 17 residues. CDR3 loop: CASSAREWELYTDMQYF. CDR3 in DNA: TGTGCCAGCAGTGCCCGAGAGTGGGAGCTCTACACAGATATGCAGTATTTT.

The J gene is TRBJ2-3, the V gene TRBV7-2; D call uncertain. Germline CDR1 SGHTA, CDR2 FQGNSA. Trimming cost V 2 bases and J 1 base, with 7 bases left between them. CDR3 length: 14 amino acids. This chain's CDR3 is CASSLSQGTDTQYF. DNA for the CDR3: TGTGCCAGCAGCTTATCCCAGGGCACAGATACGCAGTATTTT.

The chain couples TRBV11-2 to TRBJ2-1, with D possibly being TRBD1 or TRBD2 (5 bases each). V lost 7 bases and J lost 11, with 18 bases in between. Looked up from germline, CDR1 is SGHAT and CDR2 is FQNNGV. The CDR3 runs 13 residues. Here the CDR3 reads CASTKSSTGQQFF. Written as DNA, the CDR3 is TGTGCCAGCACCAAGTCCTCAACGGGGCAGCAGTTCTTC.

In regard to this clonotype: Sequence at one end of the junction differs from germline and may be a read error. The chain recombines TRBV4-1 with TRBJ1-5, with D perhaps TRBD1 (6 bases). The CDR3 is 15 residues long. From germline, CDR1 is MGHRA and CDR2 YSYEKL. The CDR3 region has the DNA TGTGCCAGCAGCCCCGGGGGCAGAAGCAATCAGCCCCGGCATTTT. It specifies CASSPGGRSNQPRHF.

Comment on this clonotype: A junction boundary mismatches the germline segment, possibly from a read error. The chain has TRBV11-2 and TRBJ2-7; D remains unclear. The germline gives CDR1 SGHAT, CDR2 FQNNGV. This CDR3 is built from 14 residues. CDR3 loop: CASSLTDEAYEKYF. As DNA, the CDR3 is TGTGCAAGCAGCTTAACCGACGAAGCCTACGAGAAGTACTTC.

On this clonotype itself: A much bigger clone sits one base away, suggesting this may be a read error. The CDR3 DNA is TGTGCCTGGAGTGGGGAAGCAGGCTACGAGCTGTACTTC. Its translation is CAWSGEAGYELYF. The chain has TRBV30 and TRBJ2-7; D gene uncertain. Germline CDR1 and CDR2: GTSNPN and SVGIG (reference sequence). This CDR3 region has 13 residues.

Turning to this clonotype: At one boundary the junction diverges from the germline segment, which might be a read error. The V and J genes are TRBV28 and TRBJ1-4; no clear D gene. The CDR3 is 14 residues long. Per the germline V gene, CDR1 is MDHEN and CDR2 is SYDVKM. CDR3 bases: TGTGCCAGCAGTTTATCACAGCTAAATGAAAGACTGTTTTTT. It encodes CASSLSQLNERLFF.

This chain links TRBV4-1 with TRBJ1-2; D is undetermined. This CDR3 spans 13 amino acids. Trimming cost V 1 base and J 5 bases, with 8 bases left between them. Per germline, CDR1 MGHRA and CDR2 YSYEKL. CDR3 nucleotide sequence: TGCGCCAGCAGCCAAGCCATACGATATGGCTACACCTTC. It translates to CASSQAIRYGYTF.

Regarding this clonotype: At one boundary the junction diverges from the germline segment, which might be a read error. The chain recombines TRBV7-9 with TRBJ2-5, with 10 bases fitting TRBD1. The CDR3 has 16 amino acids. Germline V gene lookup returns CDR1 SEHNR and CDR2 FQNEAQ (reference sequence). CDR3 in DNA: TGTGCCGGCAGCTCCCGGGACAGGGGAGTCCAAGAGACCAAGTACTTC. This encodes CAGSSRDRGVQETKYF.

Concerning this clonotype: The CDR3 carries no conserved terminal phenylalanine or tryptophan, so it likely arises from a read error. The V gene is TRBV2, the J gene TRBJ2-3, with 13 bases matching TRBD2. Germline CDR1 SNHLY, CDR2 FYNNEI. The CDR3 covers 14 residues. With V trimmed by 7 bases and J by 6 bases, 4 bases remained unmatched. As DNA, the CDR3 is TGTGCCAGCAATCCGACTAGCGGGGGGGATACGCAGTATTTA. This encodes CASNPTSGGDTQYL.

In the case of this clonotype: The conserved phenylalanine or tryptophan normally closing the CDR3 is absent here, so this likely arose from a read error. The CDR3 spells CANSYSRDTGELFY. In nucleotides, the CDR3 is TGTGCCAACAGCTACTCTCGGGACACCGGGGAGCTGTTTTAT. V is TRBV6-5 and J is TRBJ2-2; D is unresolved. Germline loops: CDR1 MNHEY, CDR2 SVGAGI. Between the trimmed V and J ends, which lost 10 bases and 3 bases, there was a span of 15 bases. The CDR3 is 14 residues long.

As regards this clonotype: Relative to the germline gene, one junction end is altered; a read error may explain this. V is TRBV7-9 and J is TRBJ1-5; D is unclear. From germline, CDR1 is SEHNR and CDR2 FQNEAQ (reference sequence). The CDR3 runs to 12 residues. The CDR3 here is CASSPSNQPHHF. CDR3 bases: TGTGCCAGTAGCCCTAGCAATCAGCCCCACCATTTT.

A note on this clonotype: The CDR3 end shows no conserved phenylalanine or tryptophan, and so a read error is likely. The J gene is TRBJ2-1, the V gene TRBV5-4; D is tentatively TRBD1 or TRBD2 (6 bases each). This CDR3 contains 13 residues. Germline CDR1 reads SGHNT; CDR2 reads YYREEE (reference sequence). The CDR3 bases are TGTGCAGGGGGAGCGGGCCAATACAATGAGCAGTTCGTC. The encoded protein is CAGGAGQYNEQFV.

V is TRBV11-2 and J is TRBJ2-1, with unresolved D. The CDR3 covers 13 residues. Per germline, CDR1 SGHAT and CDR2 FQNNGV. In DNA, the CDR3 is TGTGCTAACAGCTTAAATGATGCCTACGAGCAGTTCTTC. Its translation: CANSLNDAYEQFF.

With respect to this clonotype: A much larger clone lies a single base off, so this may be a read error. CDR3 in DNA: TGTGCCAGCAGCTTCGGTGGAGGCAGAAGGTCCTGCAATGAGCAGTTCTTC. Protein: CASSFGGGRRSCNEQFF. The chain couples TRBV13 to TRBJ2-1; tentatively, D is TRBD2 (5 bases). Germline V gives CDR1 PRHDT, CDR2 FYEKMQ (reference sequence). The CDR3 loop spans 17 amino acids.